A selection of T cell receptor beta chains follows, all from one sample in a study of control samples from healthy donors and cancer patients. Only in-frame clones appear in the TCRdb table, and some are missing; sequencing was by immunoSEQ multiplex PCR. The sample carries about 130,000 clones, 75% to 95% recorded once. Material: blood. These receptors originate from a middle-aged man in good health. Both conserved end residues are part of each CDR3.

CDR3 protein: CASSVGTPNQPQHF; J gene: TRBJ1-5; V gene: TRBV28
CDR3 protein: CASSRVPGTQTHEQFF; J gene: TRBJ2-1; V gene: TRBV5-1
CDR3 protein: CAAKGPPANYGYTF; J gene: TRBJ1-2; V gene: TRBV10-3
CDR3 protein: CASSGNPGQPSGNTIYF; J gene: TRBJ1-3; V gene: TRBV6-1
CDR3 protein: CASSTPGTALTGELFF; J gene: TRBJ2-2; V gene: TRBV9
CDR3 protein: CASSLVAGTGFEQYF; J gene: TRBJ2-7; V gene: TRBV7-3
CDR3 protein: CASSLDRGYEQYF; J gene: TRBJ2-7; V gene: TRBV5-6
CDR3 protein: CASSLWLDGYTF; J gene: TRBJ1-2; V gene: TRBV12-3/TRBV12-4
CDR3 protein: CASSRQGAESPLHF; J gene: TRBJ1-6; V gene: TRBV27
CDR3 protein: CAISESKVGAAPLSGYTF; J gene: TRBJ1-2; V gene: TRBV10-3
CDR3 protein: CASSPRWSTDTQYF; J gene: TRBJ2-3; V gene: TRBV11-2